A single sample gave rise to the 29 T cell receptor beta chains below, sequenced in a study of PD-1 blockade in classical Hodgkin lymphoma. This table comes from immunoSEQ multiplex PCR, and its TCRdb copy is limited to in-frame clones, with some not included. The sample carries about 94,000 clones, 89% recorded once. All trial patients relapsed after autologous stem cell transplantation. Sequencing used peripheral blood mononuclear cells (PBMCs), obtained before the second cycle of nivolumab. These receptors were obtained from a human donor with classical Hodgkin lymphoma.

The chain carries TRBV2 and TRBJ1-2, with D possibly matching TRBD1 (5 bases). The CDR3 consists of 14 residues. Germline values: CDR1 SNHLY, CDR2 FYNNEI. Trimming took off 5 bases at V and 8 bases at J, with 18 bases between the two ends. DNA for the CDR3: TGTGCCAGCAGTAACCGGGGCCCAAAGGGAGGCTACACCTTC. Its protein product is CASSNRGPKGGYTF.

Only one count was recorded for this clone. The junction does not match germline at one end; this may be a read error. This sequence joins TRBV6-5 and TRBJ2-1; possible D gene TRBD1, 5 bases. CDR1 and CDR2 from the germline V gene are MNHEY and SVGAGI. The CDR3 totals 15 residues. The CDR3 coding sequence is TGTGCCAGCAGTTACGGGCAGGGTCAGTCAAATGCGCAGTTCTTC. Protein: CASSYGQGQSNAQFF.

V usage is TRBV18 and J usage is TRBJ2-1; 7 nucleotides agree with TRBD1. This CDR3 is built from 15 residues. Germline assignment: CDR1 KGHSH and CDR2 LQKENI. J was trimmed by 3 bases and V by 2 bases; bases with no gene match: 4. The CDR3 protein is CASSPLGTVYNEQFF. DNA for the CDR3: TGTGCCAGCTCACCATTGGGGACAGTCTACAATGAGCAGTTCTTC.

The gene calls are TRBV5-1 and TRBJ2-1; D gene unclear. Trimming pared 1 base from V and 5 bases from J, leaving 7 bases between. The germline gives CDR1 SGHRS, CDR2 YFSETQ. The CDR3 has 13 residues. CDR3 sequence: CASSLYRDNEQFF. The CDR3 coding sequence is TGCGCCAGCAGCTTGTATCGGGACAATGAGCAGTTCTTC. The whole variable domain, filled in from reference TRBV5-1 and TRBJ2-1, reads KAGVTQTPRYLIKTRGQQVTLSCSPISGHRSVSWYQQTPGQGLQFLFEYFSETQRNKGNFPGRFSGRQFSNSRSEMNVSTLELGDSALYLCASSLYRDNEQFFGPGTRLTVL.

The chain uses TRBV11-2 and TRBJ2-5; 10 bases agree with TRBD2. V dropped 3 bases and J dropped 5; count of bases not matched to a gene: 6. This CDR3 has 15 amino acids. CDR1 and CDR2 (germline): SGHAT, FQNNGV. For the CDR3, the DNA is TGTGCCAGCAGCTTGCCTAGCGGGAGCACGGAGACCCAGTACTTC. It yields the protein CASSLPSGSTETQYF.

V is TRBV10-1 and J is TRBJ2-2; 9 nucleotides align to TRBD2. CDR1 is WNHNN, CDR2 SYGVQD, per germline (reference sequence). The CDR3 length is 14 residues. The V segment lost 5 bases and the J segment 5 bases; nucleotides outside the gene matches: 3. The CDR3 region is CASSSGGKTGELFF. CDR3 nucleotide sequence: TGCGCCAGCAGTAGCGGGGGGAAGACCGGGGAGCTGTTTTTT.

The genes are TRBV28 and TRBJ2-5; 8 nucleotides align to TRBD1. Germline CDR1 MDHEN, CDR2 SYDVKM. The junction had 2 bases not matched to a gene; V was cut back by 1 base and J by 4 bases. This CDR3 spans 14 amino acids. The CDR3 nucleotides read TGTGCCAGCAGTTTATCAGGGGGCGCAGAGACCCAGTACTTC. It specifies CASSLSGGAETQYF.

The chain carries TRBV29-1 and TRBJ2-2; D gene ambiguous. V lost 4 bases and J lost 1, with 7 bases in between. This CDR3 contains 13 residues. Germline CDR1 is SQVTM and CDR2 is ANQGSEA. CDR3 nucleotide sequence: TGCAGCGTTGGGGGAAGGAACACCGGGGAGCTGTTTTTT. It yields the protein CSVGGRNTGELFF.

The chain uses TRBV30 and TRBJ2-7, with no clear D. Trimming pared 5 bases from V and 2 bases from J, leaving 13 bases between. The CDR3 is made up of 13 amino acids. CDR1 is GTSNPN, CDR2 SVGIG, per germline (reference sequence). CDR3 loop: CAWGRDYTYEQYF. Here the CDR3 DNA reads TGTGCCTGGGGAAGAGATTACACCTACGAGCAGTACTTC.

The chain recombines TRBV29-1 with TRBJ1-5, with D maybe TRBD1 (5 bases). V was pared by 5 bases and J by 0 bases, with 11 bases between. Germline-derived CDR1 and CDR2 are SQVTM and ANQGSEA. This CDR3 contains 14 residues. The CDR3 region is CSVLDSYSNQPQHF. CDR3 DNA: TGCAGCGTTCTTGACAGCTATAGCAATCAGCCCCAGCATTTT.

The rearrangement links TRBV15 to TRBJ2-7; TRBD2 matches 16 bases. Germline lookup yields CDR1 LNHNV and CDR2 YYDKDF (reference sequence). J was trimmed by 2 bases and V by 5 bases; bases with no gene match: 6. CDR3 length equals 17 residues. Here the CDR3 reads CATSSGLAGGRAYEQYF. The CDR3 DNA sequence: TGTGCCACCAGCTCGGGACTAGCGGGGGGGAGGGCCTACGAGCAGTACTTC. The complete variable domain, with remaining parts taken from reference TRBV15 and TRBJ2-7, reads DAMVIQNPRYQVTQFGKPVTLSCSQTLNHNVMYWYQQKSSQAPKLLFHYYDKDFNNEADTPDNFQSRRPNTSFCFLDIRSPGLGDTAMYLCATSSGLAGGRAYEQYFGPGTRLTVT.

The chain employs TRBV6-6 and TRBJ2-7; D unresolved. Germline assignment: CDR1 MNHNY and CDR2 SVGAGI (reference sequence). The ends were cut back, 5 bases at V and 0 bases at J, with 11 bases in the middle. The CDR3 covers 14 residues. CDR3 sequence: CASSIEASSYEQYF. The CDR3 DNA sequence: TGTGCCAGCAGTATAGAGGCTAGCTCCTACGAGCAGTACTTC.

The chain combines TRBV4-1 with TRBJ2-6, with 10 bases fitting TRBD1. The germline V gene encodes CDR1 MGHRA and CDR2 YSYEKL. J was trimmed by 0 bases and V by 4 bases; bases with no gene match: 9. The CDR3 has 19 amino acids. The CDR3: CASSPIQGQGTSGANVLTF. For the CDR3, the DNA is TGCGCCAGCAGCCCCATCCAGGGACAGGGGACCTCTGGGGCCAACGTCCTGACTTTC.

V gene TRBV18 combines with J gene TRBJ2-7; 11 bases line up with TRBD1. This CDR3 has 15 amino acids. The junction had 5 bases not matched to a gene; V was cut back by 3 bases and J by 4 bases. Germline CDR1 is KGHSH and CDR2 is LQKENI. The CDR3 nucleotides read TGTGCCAGCTCACCCCGGGACAGGGGGATTTACGAGCAGTACTTC. Translation gives CASSPRDRGIYEQYF.

The J gene is TRBJ2-7, the V gene TRBV27, with TRBD2 matching 8 bases. Germline CDR1 and CDR2: MNHEY and SMNVEV (reference sequence). The CDR3 length is 14 residues. V gave up 3 bases and J gave up 1 base; unmatched junction bases: 2. This CDR3 reads CASSFSGDSYEQYF. DNA for the CDR3: TGTGCCAGCAGTTTTAGCGGGGATTCCTACGAGCAGTACTTC.

Regarding this clone: One end of the junction fails to match germline, which may point to a read error. The gene calls are TRBV19 and TRBJ2-2, with 10 bases identical to TRBD2. CDR1 and CDR2 from the germline V gene are LNHDA and SQIVND (reference sequence). The CDR3 covers 16 residues. Written as DNA, the CDR3 is TGTGCCAGTAGAAAAGCGGGAGGGATGCCAGCCGGGGAGCTGTCTTTT. Its protein is CASRKAGGMPAGELSF.

The chain links TRBV11-2 to TRBJ2-5; D gene ambiguous. The V and J ends lost 1 base and 9 bases respectively, with 18 bases between them. This CDR3 is built from 15 residues. CDR1 SGHAT and CDR2 FQNNGV come from the germline V gene. CDR3 sequence reads: CASSLGSPQSEAQYF. CDR3 in DNA: TGTGCCAGCAGCTTAGGAAGTCCGCAGTCGGAAGCCCAGTACTTC.

The chain joins TRBV5-1 to TRBJ2-1; 8 bases are a match to TRBD2. The length of the CDR3 is 15 residues. The V and J ends lost 0 bases and 3 bases, in that order; junction bases with no gene match: 2. The germline V gene encodes CDR1 SGHRS and CDR2 YFSETQ. CDR3 sequence reads: CASSLGAGGYNEQFF. CDR3 bases: TGCGCCAGCAGCTTGGGTGCGGGAGGCTACAATGAGCAGTTCTTC.

The chain links TRBV11-3 to TRBJ2-2; D is unresolved. This CDR3 is 14 amino acids long. Germline loops: CDR1 SGHNT, CDR2 YENEEA. Trimming stripped 6 bases from V and 6 bases from J, with 14 bases between. Here the CDR3 reads CASSSARIAGELFF. CDR3 DNA sequence: TGTGCCAGCAGTTCCGCCAGGATAGCCGGGGAGCTGTTTTTT.

In nucleotides, the CDR3 is TGCGCCAGCAGCCTAGGACTATCCTCCTACGAGCAGTACTTC. It specifies CASSLGLSSYEQYF. The chain recombines TRBV4-1 with TRBJ2-7; a possible D gene is TRBD2 (6 bases). Per germline, CDR1 MGHRA and CDR2 YSYEKL. Between the trimmed V and J ends, which lost 4 bases and 0 bases, there was a span of 10 bases. The CDR3 length is 14 residues.

This clone has only a few counts. The chain recombines TRBV18 with TRBJ1-2; D is perhaps TRBD1 (5 bases). Germline CDR1 and CDR2: KGHSH and LQKENI. CDR3 size: 13 residues. Trimming stripped 3 bases from V and 5 bases from J, with 10 bases between. The DNA of the CDR3 is TGTGCCAGCTCACCGGGACGGGAATATGGCTACACCTTC. Amino acid sequence: CASSPGREYGYTF.

The chain has TRBV5-4 and TRBJ1-1, with D possibly matching TRBD1 (5 bases). V shed 7 bases and J shed 8 bases, with 15 bases lying between them. The germline V gene has CDR1 SGHNT and CDR2 YYREEE (reference sequence). The CDR3 sequence is 12 residues long. Here the CDR3 DNA reads TGTGCCAGCGAGGGGCCCGGGAGAGAAGCTTTCTTT. Translated: CASEGPGREAFF.

The V call is TRBV10-3, the J call TRBJ2-1; 7 nucleotides agree with TRBD2. The CDR3 has 16 residues. Germline CDR1 ENHRY, CDR2 SYGVKD. The V segment lost 3 bases and the J segment 0 bases; nucleotides outside the gene matches: 5. The CDR3 bases are TGTGCCATCAGTGATTCTAGCGGTTACTCCTACAATGAGCAGTTCTTC. Translating it yields CAISDSSGYSYNEQFF.

This chain joins TRBV29-1 and TRBJ1-1; D is undetermined. The CDR3 covers 13 residues. The germline gives CDR1 SQVTM, CDR2 ANQGSEA. Trimming pared 2 bases from V and 5 bases from J, leaving 12 bases between. CDR3: CSVEYGVRTEAFF. The CDR3, as DNA: TGCAGCGTTGAATACGGGGTAAGAACTGAAGCTTTCTTT. The full variable domain, its missing parts supplied by reference TRBV29-1 and TRBJ1-1, is SAVISQKPSRDICQRGTSLTIQCQVDSQVTMMFWYRQQPGQSLTLIATANQGSEATYESGFVIDKFPISRPNLTFSTLTVSNMSPEDSSIYLCSVEYGVRTEAFFGQGTRLTVV.

The rearrangement joins TRBV28 to TRBJ1-1; D unresolved. This CDR3 has 14 amino acids. V was shortened by 3 bases and J by 1 base, with 9 bases between the two germline ends. Germline V gives CDR1 MDHEN, CDR2 SYDVKM. Here the CDR3 DNA reads TGTGCCAGCAGTTTGTTCGACGCGAACACTGAAGCTTTCTTT. This codes for CASSLFDANTEAFF.

The rearrangement joins TRBV27 to TRBJ2-7, with a tentative D call TRBD2 (5 bases). V was clipped by 6 bases and J by 5 bases, with 14 bases between them. This CDR3 contains 13 residues. Per germline, CDR1 MNHEY and CDR2 SMNVEV (reference sequence). The CDR3 protein is CASSLGGLDEQYF. The CDR3 region has the DNA TGTGCCAGCAGCCTAGGAGGACTGGACGAGCAGTACTTC.

The chain joins TRBV10-1 to TRBJ2-3; unclear D gene. Germline V lookup: CDR1 WNHNN, CDR2 SYGVQD (reference sequence). The CDR3 consists of 12 residues. The V gene lost 3 bases and the J gene lost 2 bases, with 3 bases spanning the gap. CDR3 sequence: CASSENTDTQYF. DNA for the CDR3: TGCGCCAGCAGTGAAAACACAGATACGCAGTATTTT.

The V gene is TRBV5-8, the J gene TRBJ2-3, with no clear D. Per the germline V gene, CDR1 is SGHTS and CDR2 is YDEGEE. The length of the CDR3 is 17 residues. V was cut by 2 bases and J by 8 bases, with 24 bases left in between. Here the CDR3 reads CASSFFLTDLGLGTQYF. The CDR3 DNA follows: TGTGCCAGCAGCTTTTTCCTGACGGATTTAGGTCTAGGTACGCAGTATTTT.

V gene TRBV2 combines with J gene TRBJ1-1; D not certain. Germline V gene sequence: CDR1 SNHLY, CDR2 FYNNEI. V lost 3 bases and J 2 bases, leaving 22 bases between the germline ends. CDR3 size: 18 residues. Here the CDR3 DNA reads TGTGCCAGCAGTGAGTCTGGAGGCCCGGCGGCCTTAAACACTGAAGCTTTCTTT. It translates to CASSESGGPAALNTEAFF.